This T cell receptor beta chain appears in the sequencing data of a study of T-cell reconstitution after alpha-beta-depleted transplantation in children. Germline CDR1 and CDR2: SNHLY and FYNNEI. The V and J ends lost 11 bases and 3 bases, in that order; junction bases with no gene match: 4. This CDR3 region has 11 residues. This sample's TCRbeta library carried unique molecular identifier barcodes. TCRdb passed the PCR reads through MiXCR, listing each CDR3 protein once. This table holds 210,000 or so distinct CDR3 sequences, about 9.2% found once. The chain uses TRBV2 and TRBJ2-7; 7 nucleotides agree with TRBD1. This TCR came from a human donor who donated a stem cell graft to a child with acute lymphoblastic leukemia. The specimen was PBMCs from the stem cell graft donor, collected from the stem cell graft. CDR3 sequence (DNA): TGTGCCGTGCCAGGGGGCTACGAGCAGTACTTC. This sequence encodes CAVPGGYEQYF.